This T cell receptor beta chain is from a study of blood T cell repertoires in COVID-19. Study background: The United States, Italy and Spain provided the acute and convalescent COVID-19 samples.

Profiling relied on immunoSEQ multiplex PCR, and the TCRdb table lists in-frame clones only, not all of them. Of 100,000 or so clones listed, 85% to 95% are singletons. Per germline, CDR1 SGDLS and CDR2 YYNGEE. Trimming took off 0 bases at V and 2 bases at J, with 4 bases between the two ends. The CDR3 consists of 13 residues. This clone was counted once. Source material: peripheral blood. This TCR came from a man aged 50-59 years with active COVID-19. The chain combines TRBV9 with TRBJ2-3, with D uncertain. The CDR3 region has the DNA TGTGCCAGCAGCGTAGAATACACAGATACGCAGTATTTT. Its protein product is CASSVEYTDTQYF.